What follows are 6 T cell receptor beta chains derived from one specimen sequenced in a study of cytomegalovirus exposure and HLA in healthy donors. The PCR ran on 60 Vbeta and 13 Jbeta primers. The data were produced by immunoSEQ multiplex PCR, yet TCRdb's version contains in-frame clones alone and is incomplete. The sample gives hundreds of thousands of clones, approximately 83% of which show up once; just over 1.4% is in the top ten. The sequenced sample was PBMCs. These receptors all come from a girl between 5 and 17 years old in good health and CMV-seronegative.

This clone has more than one count but fewer than ten. The CDR3 region is CASSREGSYNSPLHF. Here the CDR3 DNA reads TGTGCCAGCAGCCGGGAGGGGAGCTATAATTCACCCCTCCACTTT. The J gene is TRBJ1-6, the V gene TRBV4-2; a weak D match, TRBD1 (5 bases). CDR3 length: 15 residues. V lost 4 bases, J lost 3 bases, and 10 bases lay in between. Germline V lookup: CDR1 LGHNA, CDR2 YNFKEQ.

The genes are TRBV6-4 and TRBJ1-1, with TRBD1 identical over 7 bases. Germline V lookup: CDR1 MRHNA, CDR2 SNTAGT. J gave up 5 bases and V 4 bases, and 10 bases lay outside the gene matches. The CDR3 has 15 residues. The CDR3 DNA is TGTGCCAGCAGTGCCTTTGGACAGGCGGGGACTGAAGCTTTCTTT. Translation gives CASSAFGQAGTEAFF.

The V and J genes are TRBV5-4 and TRBJ2-1; 7 nucleotides match TRBD2. Germline assignment: CDR1 SGHNT and CDR2 YYREEE (reference sequence). J lost 1 base, V lost 0 bases, and 7 bases had no gene match. The CDR3 sequence is 17 residues long. CDR3 coding DNA: TGTGCCAGCAGCTTGGCGTCTAGCGGACTATCCTACAATGAGCAGTTCTTC. Protein sequence: CASSLASSGLSYNEQFF.

This clone was seen only a few times. The chain joins TRBV30 to TRBJ2-7; D possibly corresponds to TRBD2 (5 bases). Trimming cost V 0 bases and J 3 bases, with 6 bases left between them. The CDR3 is 12 amino acids. CDR1 is GTSNPN, CDR2 SVGIG, per germline (reference sequence). CDR3 in amino acids: CAWSVLVYEQYF. CDR3 bases: TGTGCCTGGAGTGTACTAGTCTACGAGCAGTACTTC.

The gene calls are TRBV4-3 and TRBJ1-1; D is undetermined. Germline V gene sequence: CDR1 LGHNA, CDR2 YSLEER. The CDR3 runs 13 residues. V lost 1 base, J lost 7 bases, and 10 bases lay in between. The CDR3 DNA is TGCGCCAGCAGCCAAGTAGATGGGAGTGAAGCTTTCTTT. This gives the protein CASSQVDGSEAFF.

The chain employs TRBV7-9 and TRBJ2-7, with a weak D call TRBD1 (6 bases). Germline V CDR1 and CDR2: SEHNR, FQNEAQ (reference sequence). CDR3 length equals 16 residues. V was cut by 4 bases and J by 4 bases, with 20 bases left in between. The DNA for the CDR3 is TGTGCCAGCAGCTCCACAGGGCACCCTTGGCCATACGAGCAGTACTTC. It yields the protein CASSSTGHPWPYEQYF.